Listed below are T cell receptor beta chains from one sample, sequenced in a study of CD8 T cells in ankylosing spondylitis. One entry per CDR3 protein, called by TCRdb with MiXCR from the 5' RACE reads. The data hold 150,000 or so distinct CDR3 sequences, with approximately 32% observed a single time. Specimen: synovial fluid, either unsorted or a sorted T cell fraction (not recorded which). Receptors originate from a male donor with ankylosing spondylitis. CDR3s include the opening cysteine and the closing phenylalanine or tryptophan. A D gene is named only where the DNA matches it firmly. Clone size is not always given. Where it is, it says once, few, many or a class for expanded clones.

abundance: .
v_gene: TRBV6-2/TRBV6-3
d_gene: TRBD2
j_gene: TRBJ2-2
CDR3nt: TGTGCCAGTAGTACCGGACTAGCGTCCGTCTTCGGGGAGACCGGGGAGCTGTTTTTT
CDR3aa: CASSTGLASVFGETGELFF

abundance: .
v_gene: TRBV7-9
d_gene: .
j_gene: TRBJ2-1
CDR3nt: TGTGCCAGCAGCTCCGGGCTTGAGCAGTTCTTC
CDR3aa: CASSSGLEQFF

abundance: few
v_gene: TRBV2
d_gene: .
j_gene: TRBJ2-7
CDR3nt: TGTGCCAGCAGTGACGAGGCCTACGAGCAGTACTTC
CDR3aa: CASSDEAYEQYF

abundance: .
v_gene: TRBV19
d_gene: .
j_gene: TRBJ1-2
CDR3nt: TGTGCCAGTAGTATAAAAGGCAGGAGTAACTATGGCTACACCTTC
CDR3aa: CASSIKGRSNYGYTF

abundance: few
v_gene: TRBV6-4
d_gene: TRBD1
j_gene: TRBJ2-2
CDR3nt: TGTGCCACCTCCGGGACAGGGAATACCGGGGAGCTGTTTTTT
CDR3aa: CATSGTGNTGELFF

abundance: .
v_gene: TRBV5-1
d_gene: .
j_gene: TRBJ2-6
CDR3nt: TGCGCCAGCAGCTTGGTATCGGCGGGGGCCAACGTCCTGACTTTC
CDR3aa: CASSLVSAGANVLTF

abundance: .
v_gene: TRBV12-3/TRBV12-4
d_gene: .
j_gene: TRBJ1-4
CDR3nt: TGTGCCAGCAGTTTATCCGGCATTGAAAAACTGTTTTTT
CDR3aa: CASSLSGIEKLFF

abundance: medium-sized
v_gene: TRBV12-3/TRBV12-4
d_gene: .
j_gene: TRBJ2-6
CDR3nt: TGTGCCAGCAGTTTAGGACGGTCCATCCCTGGGGCCAACGTCCTGACTTTC
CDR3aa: CASSLGRSIPGANVLTF

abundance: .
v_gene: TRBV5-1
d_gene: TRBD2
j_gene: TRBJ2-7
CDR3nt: TGCGCCAGCAGCCCCCGTCCTAGCGGGAGCTCCTACGAGCAGTACTTC
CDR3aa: CASSPRPSGSSYEQYF

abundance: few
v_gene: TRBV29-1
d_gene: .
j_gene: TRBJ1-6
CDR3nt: TGCAGCGTTGGAGGCGGGGGTTCACCCCTCCACTTT
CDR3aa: CSVGGGGSPLHF

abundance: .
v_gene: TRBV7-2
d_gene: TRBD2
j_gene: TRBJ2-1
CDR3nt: TGTGCCAGCAGCTTATCTAGCGGGGGGTACAATGAGCAGTTCTTC
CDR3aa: CASSLSSGGYNEQFF

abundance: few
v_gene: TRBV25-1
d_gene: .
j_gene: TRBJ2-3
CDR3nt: TGTGCCAGCACGGCGTCCTCAGATACGCAGTATTTT
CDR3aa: CASTASSDTQYF

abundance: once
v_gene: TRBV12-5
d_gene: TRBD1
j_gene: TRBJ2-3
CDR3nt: TGTGCTAGTGGTTTGACAGGGGTAACAGATACGCAGTATTTT
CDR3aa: CASGLTGVTDTQYF

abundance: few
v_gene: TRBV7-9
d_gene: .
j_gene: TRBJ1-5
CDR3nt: TGTGCCAGCAGCTTAGCAGATAGCAATCAGCCCCAGCATTTT
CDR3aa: CASSLADSNQPQHF

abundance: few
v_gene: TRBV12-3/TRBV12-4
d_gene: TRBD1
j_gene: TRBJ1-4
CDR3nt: TGTGCCAGCGGGGGACAGCAGTTGAAAAAACTGTTTTTT
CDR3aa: CASGGQQLKKLFF

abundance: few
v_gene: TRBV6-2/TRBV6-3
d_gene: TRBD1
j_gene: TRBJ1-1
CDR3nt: TGTGCCAGCAAATTCGAGGGGGCCAGGACTGAAGCTTTCTTT
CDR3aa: CASKFEGARTEAFF

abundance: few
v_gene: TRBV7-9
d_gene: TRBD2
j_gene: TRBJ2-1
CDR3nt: TGTGCCAGCAGCCGATGGATAGCGGGGGCCCAGGGCGAGCAGTTCTTC
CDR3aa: CASSRWIAGAQGEQFF

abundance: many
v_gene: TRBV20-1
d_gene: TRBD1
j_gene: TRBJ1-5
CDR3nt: TGCAGTGCTACAAGAGGACAGGGAAGTAATCAGCCCCAGCATTTT
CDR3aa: CSATRGQGSNQPQHF

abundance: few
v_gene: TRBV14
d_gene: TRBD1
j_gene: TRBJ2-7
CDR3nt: TGTGCCAGCAGCCGCTCGACAGGGGGGGGTTCCTACGAGCAGTACTTC
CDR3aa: CASSRSTGGGSYEQYF

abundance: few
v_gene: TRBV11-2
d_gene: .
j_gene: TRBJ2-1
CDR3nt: TGTGCCAGCAGCTCACGGGACATCTACAATGAGCAGTTCTTC
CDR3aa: CASSSRDIYNEQFF

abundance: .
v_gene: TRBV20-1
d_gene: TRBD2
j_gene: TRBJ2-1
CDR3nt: TGCAGTGCTAGAGATCGAACTAGCGACTTCTCCTACAATGAGCAGTTCTTC
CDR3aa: CSARDRTSDFSYNEQFF

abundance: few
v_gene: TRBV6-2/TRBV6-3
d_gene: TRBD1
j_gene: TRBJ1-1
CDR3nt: TGTGCCAGCAGGTATACAGGGGAAGTCACTGAAGCTTTCTTT
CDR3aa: CASRYTGEVTEAFF

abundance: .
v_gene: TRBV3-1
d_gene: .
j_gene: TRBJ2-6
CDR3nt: TGTGCCAGCAGCCAAGATCGCACCTCTGGGGCCAACGTCCTGACTTTC
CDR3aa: CASSQDRTSGANVLTF

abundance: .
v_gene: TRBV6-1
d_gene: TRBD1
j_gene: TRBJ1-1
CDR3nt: TGTGCCAGCGGACACAGGGGGCGGACTGAAGCTTTCTTT
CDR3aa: CASGHRGRTEAFF

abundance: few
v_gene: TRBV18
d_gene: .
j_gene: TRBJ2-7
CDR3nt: TGTGCCAGCTCACCCCAGGGGCCGTACTCCTACGAGCAGTACTTC
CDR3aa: CASSPQGPYSYEQYF

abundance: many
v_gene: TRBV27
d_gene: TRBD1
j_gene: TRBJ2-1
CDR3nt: TGTGCCAGCAGTTTTTACTCCAACAGGGGGCCCTACAATGAGCAGTTCTTC
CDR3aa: CASSFYSNRGPYNEQFF

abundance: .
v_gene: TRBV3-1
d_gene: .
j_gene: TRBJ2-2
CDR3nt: TGTGCCAGCAGCCAAGTCTCCGGGACTACCGGGGAGCTGTTTTTT
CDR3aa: CASSQVSGTTGELFF

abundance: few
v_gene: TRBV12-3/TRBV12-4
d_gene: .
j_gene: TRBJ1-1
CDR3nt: TGTGCCAGCAGTTTTTGGACACTGGTAGGGACTGAAGCTTTCTTT
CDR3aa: CASSFWTLVGTEAFF

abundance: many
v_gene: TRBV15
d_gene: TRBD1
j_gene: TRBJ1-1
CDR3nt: TGTGCCACCAGCAGAGTAGGGGGCTCTAATGAAGCTTTCTTT
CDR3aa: CATSRVGGSNEAFF

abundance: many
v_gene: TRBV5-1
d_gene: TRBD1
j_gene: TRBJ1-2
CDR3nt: TGCGCCAGCAGCTCAAGGGACAGCGCTAAGGGGGGCTACACCTTC
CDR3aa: CASSSRDSAKGGYTF

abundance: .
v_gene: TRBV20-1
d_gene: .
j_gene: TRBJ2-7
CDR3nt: TGCAGTGCTAGAGATACCCTGAAGGGAACCTACGAGCAGTACTTC
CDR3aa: CSARDTLKGTYEQYF

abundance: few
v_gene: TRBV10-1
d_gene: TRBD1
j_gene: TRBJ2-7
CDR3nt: TGCGCCAGCAGAGGACAGGTCGTCCCGAACTACGAGCAGTACTTC
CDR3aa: CASRGQVVPNYEQYF

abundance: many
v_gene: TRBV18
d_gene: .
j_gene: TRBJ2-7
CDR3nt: TGTGCCAGCTCACTCGGAGGATACGAGCAGTACTTC
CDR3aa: CASSLGGYEQYF

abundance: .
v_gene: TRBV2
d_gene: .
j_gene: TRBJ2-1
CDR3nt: TGTGCCAGCAGTGAATCAGGCGGGGACGTCCCCTACAATGAGCAGTTCTTC
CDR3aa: CASSESGGDVPYNEQFF

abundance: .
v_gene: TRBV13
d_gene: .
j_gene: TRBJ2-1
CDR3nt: TGTGCCAGCAGCTTAGGGCACTCCGTCTACAATGAGCAGTTCTTC
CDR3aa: CASSLGHSVYNEQFF

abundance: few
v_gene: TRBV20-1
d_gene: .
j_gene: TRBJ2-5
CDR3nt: TGCAGTGCTATTCGGGACGGCAGGGTGGTAGAGACCCAGTACTTC
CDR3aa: CSAIRDGRVVETQYF

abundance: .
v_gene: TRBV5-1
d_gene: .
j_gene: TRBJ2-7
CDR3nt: TGCGCCAGCAGCCCTACCTACCAGGGCGAGCAGTACTTC
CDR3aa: CASSPTYQGEQYF

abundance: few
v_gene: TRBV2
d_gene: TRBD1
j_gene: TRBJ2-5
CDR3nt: TGTGCCAGCAGCCGCCAGGACAGGGTCAAAGAGACCCAGTACTTC
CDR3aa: CASSRQDRVKETQYF

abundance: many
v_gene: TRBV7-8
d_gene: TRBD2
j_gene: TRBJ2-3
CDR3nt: TGTGCCAGCAGCCCTCGGACTAGCGGGGGCATATTAACAGATACGCAGTATTTT
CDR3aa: CASSPRTSGGILTDTQYF

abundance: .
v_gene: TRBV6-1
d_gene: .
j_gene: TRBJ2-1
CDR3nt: TGTGCCAGCAGGAAGGGGAGCAGCTCCTACAATGAGCAGTTCTTC
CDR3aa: CASRKGSSSYNEQFF

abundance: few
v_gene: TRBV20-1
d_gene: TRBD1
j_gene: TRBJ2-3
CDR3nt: TGCAGTGCTAGAGGATCGGGGACAGGGAGGAATACGCAGTATTTT
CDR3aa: CSARGSGTGRNTQYF

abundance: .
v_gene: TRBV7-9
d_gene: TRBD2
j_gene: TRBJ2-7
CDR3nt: TGTGCCAGCAGCTTAGGACGTAGCGGGAACCCCTACGAGCAGTACTTC
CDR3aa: CASSLGRSGNPYEQYF

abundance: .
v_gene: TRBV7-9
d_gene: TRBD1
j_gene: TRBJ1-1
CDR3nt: TGTGCCAGCAGCCTTACAGGGGGCTTCACTGAAGCTTTCTTT
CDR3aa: CASSLTGGFTEAFF

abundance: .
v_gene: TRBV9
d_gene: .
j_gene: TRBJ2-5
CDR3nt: TGTGCCAGCAGCTTTCGAAGCTCCCCCCAAGAGACCCAGTACTTC
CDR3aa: CASSFRSSPQETQYF

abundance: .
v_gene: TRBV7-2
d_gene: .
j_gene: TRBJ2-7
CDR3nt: TGTGCCAGCAGCCCACGCCCCGGCTACGAGCAGTACTTC
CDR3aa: CASSPRPGYEQYF

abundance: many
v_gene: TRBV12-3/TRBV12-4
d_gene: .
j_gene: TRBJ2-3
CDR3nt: TGTGCCAGCAGTCCGTACCGGACTGGATCCACAGATACGCAGTATTTT
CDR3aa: CASSPYRTGSTDTQYF

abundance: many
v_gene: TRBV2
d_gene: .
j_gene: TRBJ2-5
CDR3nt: TGTGCCAGCAGCGAACGAGAGACCCAGTACTTC
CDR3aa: CASSERETQYF

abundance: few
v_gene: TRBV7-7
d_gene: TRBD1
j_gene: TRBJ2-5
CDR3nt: TGTGCTAGCAGCCTCGGACAGGGGGCTCAAGAGACCCAGTACTTC
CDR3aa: CASSLGQGAQETQYF